A selection of T cell receptor beta chains follows, all from one sample in a study of T cell responses to AZD1222 COVID-19 vaccine. Profiling relied on immunoSEQ multiplex PCR, and the TCRdb table lists in-frame clones only, not all of them. This sample has around 97,000 clones; 90% occur once, and the top ten carry around 4.8%. This material consisted of peripheral blood, taken on day 0 of AZD1222 vaccination. The source of these receptors is an adult in good health. Each CDR3 is given with its conserved first and last residue. The order of the fields is clone size, CDR3 length, V gene, D gene, J gene, CDR3 DNA, CDR3 protein. The D gene is left open where the match is weak. Some rows mark clone size as missing; the rest say once, few, many or name a class of expanded clone.

clone_size: NA
cdr3_length: 14
v_call: TRBV5-1
d_call: TRBD1
j_call: TRBJ2-7
cdr3_nt: TGCGCCAGCAGCTTGGGGACAGGGGGCTACGAGCAGTACTTC
cdr3_aa: CASSLGTGGYEQYF

clone_size: NA
cdr3_length: 15
v_call: TRBV5-5
d_call: NA
j_call: TRBJ2-1
cdr3_nt: TGTGCCAGCATCCCGACAGTCTCCTTCTACAATGAGCAGTTCTTC
cdr3_aa: CASIPTVSFYNEQFF

clone_size: NA
cdr3_length: 14
v_call: TRBV23-1
d_call: NA
j_call: TRBJ1-1
cdr3_nt: TGCGCCAGCCCTGTCCGGGGTGGAGTCACTGAAGCTTTCTTT
cdr3_aa: CASPVRGGVTEAFF

clone_size: NA
cdr3_length: 13
v_call: TRBV6-5
d_call: NA
j_call: TRBJ1-4
cdr3_nt: TGTGCCAGTTGTACGGGTGGTAATGAAAAACTGTTTTTT
cdr3_aa: CASCTGGNEKLFF

clone_size: NA
cdr3_length: 13
v_call: TRBV2
d_call: NA
j_call: TRBJ2-5
cdr3_nt: TGTGCCAGCAGTGGGAGTGTTCGGGAGACCCAGTACTTC
cdr3_aa: CASSGSVRETQYF

clone_size: NA
cdr3_length: 13
v_call: TRBV12-3/TRBV12-4
d_call: TRBD1
j_call: TRBJ1-2
cdr3_nt: TGTGCCAGCAGTTGGGACAGCTCCTATGGCTACACCTTC
cdr3_aa: CASSWDSSYGYTF

clone_size: NA
cdr3_length: 15
v_call: TRBV7-3
d_call: NA
j_call: TRBJ1-1
cdr3_nt: TGTGCCAGCAGCTTAAATCCAGGGAGGGGCACTGAAGCTTTCTTT
cdr3_aa: CASSLNPGRGTEAFF

clone_size: few
cdr3_length: 13
v_call: TRBV30
d_call: TRBD1
j_call: TRBJ1-5
cdr3_nt: TGTGCCTGGAAAGGGACAGGTCCCCAGCCCCAGCATTTT
cdr3_aa: CAWKGTGPQPQHF

clone_size: NA
cdr3_length: 14
v_call: TRBV5-6
d_call: NA
j_call: TRBJ2-7
cdr3_nt: TGTGCCAGCAGCTTGAATAGGGCCGATTACGAGCAGTACTTC
cdr3_aa: CASSLNRADYEQYF

clone_size: few
cdr3_length: 13
v_call: TRBV11-2
d_call: TRBD1
j_call: TRBJ1-1
cdr3_nt: TGTGCCAGCGCAAGCCAGGGGGGAACTGAAGCTTTCTTT
cdr3_aa: CASASQGGTEAFF

clone_size: NA
cdr3_length: 11
v_call: TRBV7-9
d_call: TRBD1
j_call: TRBJ1-1
cdr3_nt: TGTGCCAGCAGCTCCCGGGACAGGCCGATCTTT
cdr3_aa: CASSSRDRPIF

clone_size: NA
cdr3_length: 13
v_call: TRBV7-3
d_call: NA
j_call: TRBJ2-1
cdr3_nt: TGTGCCAGCAGCTTCAACTCCTACAATGAGCAGTTCTTC
cdr3_aa: CASSFNSYNEQFF

clone_size: NA
cdr3_length: 13
v_call: TRBV30
d_call: NA
j_call: TRBJ1-3
cdr3_nt: TGTGCCTCAGGGGTCGCCTCTGGAAACACCATATATTTT
cdr3_aa: CASGVASGNTIYF

clone_size: NA
cdr3_length: 15
v_call: TRBV27
d_call: NA
j_call: TRBJ2-7
cdr3_nt: TGTGCCAGCAGTTTAGGGCAGGCAGATGGATACGAGCAGTACTTC
cdr3_aa: CASSLGQADGYEQYF

clone_size: NA
cdr3_length: 14
v_call: TRBV9
d_call: NA
j_call: TRBJ1-1
cdr3_nt: TGTGCCAGCAGCGTAGTAGGAGGGAACACTGAAGCTTTCTTT
cdr3_aa: CASSVVGGNTEAFF

clone_size: NA
cdr3_length: 15
v_call: TRBV7-3
d_call: NA
j_call: TRBJ2-5
cdr3_nt: TGTGCCAGCAGCTTAACGCCGGGCCTGGGGGAGACCCAGTACTTC
cdr3_aa: CASSLTPGLGETQYF

clone_size: NA
cdr3_length: 18
v_call: TRBV7-8
d_call: NA
j_call: TRBJ1-5
cdr3_nt: TGTGCCAGCAGCTTAGGTGGGGCGGCGGGGATTAGCAATCAGCCCCAGCATTTT
cdr3_aa: CASSLGGAAGISNQPQHF

clone_size: NA
cdr3_length: 13
v_call: TRBV30
d_call: NA
j_call: TRBJ2-5
cdr3_nt: TGTGCCTGGAGTGCCGGGTCCCAAGAGACCCAGTACTTC
cdr3_aa: CAWSAGSQETQYF

clone_size: NA
cdr3_length: 16
v_call: TRBV4-1
d_call: TRBD1
j_call: TRBJ1-2
cdr3_nt: TGCGCCAGCAGCCAACCGGGACAGTCAAGAAGCTATGGCTACACCTTC
cdr3_aa: CASSQPGQSRSYGYTF

clone_size: NA
cdr3_length: 14
v_call: TRBV25-1
d_call: NA
j_call: TRBJ1-1
cdr3_nt: TGTGCCAGCACCCCGTCCCGGGGGAGCACTGAAGCTTTCTTT
cdr3_aa: CASTPSRGSTEAFF

clone_size: NA
cdr3_length: 13
v_call: TRBV19
d_call: TRBD1
j_call: TRBJ1-2
cdr3_nt: TGTGCCAGTAGTATTTGGGACAGGGGTGGCTACACCTTC
cdr3_aa: CASSIWDRGGYTF

clone_size: NA
cdr3_length: 16
v_call: TRBV6-2/TRBV6-3
d_call: TRBD1
j_call: TRBJ1-5
cdr3_nt: TGTGCCAGCAGTTCCCAGGGGGCTTATAGCAATCAGCCCCAGCATTTT
cdr3_aa: CASSSQGAYSNQPQHF

clone_size: NA
cdr3_length: 15
v_call: TRBV5-1
d_call: TRBD1
j_call: TRBJ1-1
cdr3_nt: TGCGCCAGCAGCTTGGATGGGACAGGCGATGCTGAAGCTTTCTTT
cdr3_aa: CASSLDGTGDAEAFF

clone_size: NA
cdr3_length: 15
v_call: TRBV7-3
d_call: TRBD1
j_call: TRBJ1-6
cdr3_nt: TGTGCCAGCAGCTTAATGGCAGGGGGGAATTCACCCCTCCACTTT
cdr3_aa: CASSLMAGGNSPLHF

clone_size: NA
cdr3_length: 13
v_call: TRBV5-4
d_call: NA
j_call: TRBJ2-5
cdr3_nt: TGTGCCAGCAGTAACGCCCACGGGGAGACCCAGTACTTC
cdr3_aa: CASSNAHGETQYF

clone_size: NA
cdr3_length: 14
v_call: TRBV4-1
d_call: NA
j_call: TRBJ1-3
cdr3_nt: TGCGCCAGCAGGCTAAGACACTCTGGAAACACCATATATTTT
cdr3_aa: CASRLRHSGNTIYF

clone_size: NA
cdr3_length: 14
v_call: TRBV2
d_call: TRBD1
j_call: TRBJ1-1
cdr3_nt: TGTGCCAGCCTATCACAGGGGATGAACACTGAAGCTTTCTTT
cdr3_aa: CASLSQGMNTEAFF

clone_size: NA
cdr3_length: 13
v_call: TRBV10-2
d_call: NA
j_call: TRBJ1-1
cdr3_nt: TGCGCCAGCAGGGAAACAGGGAACACTGAAGCTTTCTTT
cdr3_aa: CASRETGNTEAFF

clone_size: NA
cdr3_length: 11
v_call: TRBV6-5
d_call: NA
j_call: TRBJ1-1
cdr3_nt: TGTGCCAGCAGAACCACCTATGAAGCTTTCTTT
cdr3_aa: CASRTTYEAFF

clone_size: NA
cdr3_length: 15
v_call: TRBV6-4
d_call: TRBD1
j_call: TRBJ2-2
cdr3_nt: TGTGCCAGCAGCTTCTGGGACAGGGGTCCTGGGGGAGCTGTTTTT
cdr3_aa: CASSFWDRGPGGAVF

clone_size: once
cdr3_length: 14
v_call: TRBV29-1
d_call: NA
j_call: TRBJ2-1
cdr3_nt: TGCAGCGGGTTTTTTTTGAGCAGGGGCAATGAGCAGTTCTTC
cdr3_aa: CSGFFLSRGNEQFF

clone_size: NA
cdr3_length: 13
v_call: TRBV7-9
d_call: NA
j_call: TRBJ1-2
cdr3_nt: TGTGCCAGCAGCCGGAGGGGCTCCTATGGCTACACCTTC
cdr3_aa: CASSRRGSYGYTF

clone_size: once
cdr3_length: 15
v_call: TRBV6-5
d_call: TRBD1
j_call: TRBJ1-6
cdr3_nt: TGTGCCAGCAGTAGCACAGGGGGACTTAATTCACCCCTCCACTTT
cdr3_aa: CASSSTGGLNSPLHF